Below, one T cell receptor (beta chain) is given with its context. Antigen: not known. This entry comes from a study of vaccination and CD4 T cells after COVID-19. The Oncomine TCR Beta short-read assay generated sequence data from the DNA of cultured CD4+ T cells. TCRdb ran MiXCR on the PCR reads and lists one entry per CDR3 protein. The sample has under 5,000 distinct CDR3 sequences, 38% seen once; the top ten hold roughly 24%. Treatment: approximately nine-day PBMC culture with coronavirus spike peptide pools or control peptides (ViraFEST assay). This clonotype was sampled from a human donor who had recovered from COVID-19. The sequenced sample consisted of CD4+ T cells from blood, cultured in vitro.

The CDR3 spells CASSRTSGDTGELFF. The CDR3 coding sequence is TGTGCCAGCAGCAGAACTAGCGGGGACACCGGGGAGCTGTTTTTT. The chain links TRBV7-2 to TRBJ2-2, with 10 bases matching TRBD2. This CDR3 comprises 15 residues. J lost 3 bases, V lost 5 bases, and 3 bases had no gene match. The germline CDR1 and CDR2 sequences are SGHTA and FQGNSA.